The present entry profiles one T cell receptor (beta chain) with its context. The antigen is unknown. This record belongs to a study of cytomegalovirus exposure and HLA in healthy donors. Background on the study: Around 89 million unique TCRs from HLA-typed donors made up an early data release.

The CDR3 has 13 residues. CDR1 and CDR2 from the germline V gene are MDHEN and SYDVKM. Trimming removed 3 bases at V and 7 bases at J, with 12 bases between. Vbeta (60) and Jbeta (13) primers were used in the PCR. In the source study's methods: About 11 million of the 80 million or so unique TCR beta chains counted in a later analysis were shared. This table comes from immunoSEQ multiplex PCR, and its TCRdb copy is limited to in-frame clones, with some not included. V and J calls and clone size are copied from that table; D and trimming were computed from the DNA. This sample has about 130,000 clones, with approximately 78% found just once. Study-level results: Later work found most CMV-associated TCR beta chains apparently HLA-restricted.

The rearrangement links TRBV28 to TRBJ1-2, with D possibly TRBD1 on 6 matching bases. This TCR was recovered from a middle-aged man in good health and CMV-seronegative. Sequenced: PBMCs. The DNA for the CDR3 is TGTGCCAGCAGTTTGCTAGACAGGAGTGGCTACACCTTC. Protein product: CASSLLDRSGYTF.